This T cell receptor beta chain was sequenced for a study of OX40 agonist ivuxolimab in advanced cancers. Study-level background: The treatment was a fully human IgG2 OX40 agonist, ivuxolimab. The dose of intravenous ivuxolimab that patients received every 2 weeks ranged from 0.01 to 10 mg/kg. Prior therapy, whether anti-PD-1, anti-PD-L1 or anti-CTLA-4, was allowed, and more than 35% had some.

On this clone itself: Its target is not known.

The V gene lost 2 bases and the J gene lost 3 bases, with 11 bases spanning the gap. The germline CDR1 and CDR2 sequences are SGDLS and YYNGEE. The CDR3 contains 14 residues. Profiling relied on immunoSEQ multiplex PCR, and the TCRdb table lists in-frame clones only, not all of them. The table has around 94,000 clones, approximately 85% seen once. Study-level results: CD8+ T cells (on average) carried more expanded clones than CD4+ T cells.

The sample in question was CD4+ or CD8+ T cells sorted from blood, obtained in a trial of the OX40 agonist ivuxolimab. The genes are TRBV9 and TRBJ1-1, with D hard to call. The TCR sequence derives from an adult with an advanced solid tumor such as melanoma, head and neck, liver or kidney cancer. DNA for the CDR3: TGTGCCAGCAGCGTCCACCCTGGGGACACTGAAGCTTTCTTT. Translated, it gives CASSVHPGDTEAFF.